A selection of T cell receptor beta chains follows, all from one sample in a study of OX40 agonist ivuxolimab in advanced cancers. TCRdb's copy holds only in-frame clones and misses some; the assay was immunoSEQ multiplex PCR. There are about 55,000 clones in the sample; approximately 84% occur only once, and 0.95% to 1.5% lies in the top ten. Sample: CD4+ or CD8+ T cells sorted from blood, taken in a trial of the OX40 agonist ivuxolimab. The receptors here all came from an adult with an advanced solid tumor such as melanoma, head and neck, liver or kidney cancer. Each CDR3 is given with its conserved first and last residue. The D gene is left open where the match is weak. Clone size, where shown, is once, few, many, or a class for clones that have expanded.

D,size,J,V,CDR3,DNA
TRBD1,few,TRBJ1-2,TRBV5-4,CASRNTGTGSGYTF,TGTGCCAGCAGGAACACTGGGACAGGGAGTGGCTACACCTTC
TRBD2,NA,TRBJ2-3,TRBV19,CASSPAGGHQDTQYF,TGTGCCAGTAGTCCGGCGGGAGGGCATCAAGATACGCAGTATTTT
NA,once,TRBJ1-2,TRBV14,CASSQSRWDGYTF,TGTGCCAGCAGCCAAAGCAGGTGGGATGGCTACACCTTC
TRBD1,once,TRBJ2-7,TRBV7-8,CATATTGVGEQYF,TGTGCCACCGCGACCACAGGGGTGGGCGAGCAGTACTTC
TRBD1,NA,TRBJ2-3,TRBV27,CASSTRQGAITDTQYF,TGTGCCAGCAGTACTCGACAGGGGGCCATCACAGATACGCAGTATTTT
NA,NA,TRBJ2-1,TRBV5-1,CASSQSKFSRQSSYNEQFF,TGCGCCAGCAGCCAAAGCAAATTTAGCCGTCAGAGCTCCTACAATGAGCAGTTCTTC
TRBD2,NA,TRBJ2-1,TRBV4-1,CASSQDRASGTLNEQFF,TGCGCCAGCAGCCAAGATAGGGCTAGCGGGACCCTCAATGAGCAGTTCTTC
NA,once,TRBJ2-1,TRBV28,CASSITRGSSYNEQFF,TGTGCCAGCAGTATTACCCGGGGGAGCTCCTACAATGAGCAGTTCTTC
NA,NA,TRBJ2-7,TRBV5-8,CASSPDGAVNSYEQYF,TGTGCCAGCAGCCCGGACGGGGCAGTCAACTCCTACGAGCAGTACTTC
TRBD2,NA,TRBJ2-1,TRBV19,CASSIIAGVKGNEQFF,TGTGCCAGTAGTATTATAGCGGGAGTTAAGGGGAATGAGCAGTTCTTC
NA,NA,TRBJ1-5,TRBV18,CASSPTDSNQPQHF,TGTGCCAGCTCACCAACAGATAGCAATCAGCCCCAGCATTTT
NA,NA,TRBJ1-3,TRBV7-4,CASSLAQGDTIYF,TGTGCCAGCAGCTTAGCGCAGGGTGACACCATATATTTT
NA,once,TRBJ1-1,TRBV5-1,CASSSLGPGDTEAFF,TGCGCCAGCAGCTCTCTAGGACCCGGGGACACTGAAGCTTTCTTT
NA,NA,TRBJ1-1,TRBV4-1,CASSHPPRNTEAFF,TGCGCCAGCAGCCACCCACCTCGGAACACTGAAGCTTTCTTT
NA,NA,TRBJ1-2,TRBV28,CASRTSGLWGYTF,TGTGCCAGCAGAACTTCGGGACTTTGGGGCTACACCTTC
TRBD2,NA,TRBJ2-3,TRBV28,CATLSSGFSTDTQYF,TGTGCCACCCTCTCTAGCGGATTTAGCACAGATACGCAGTATTTT
NA,NA,TRBJ1-1,TRBV29-1,CSVLRQSVAFF,TGCAGCGTTCTTCGACAGTCTGTAGCTTTCTTT
NA,NA,TRBJ1-5,TRBV7-6,CASSRPGQPQHF,TGTGCCAGCAGCAGACCCGGTCAGCCCCAGCATTTT
TRBD2,once,TRBJ2-7,TRBV9,CASSARGGDSGNSYEQYF,TGTGCCAGCAGCGCCAGAGGGGGGGATAGCGGGAATTCCTACGAGCAGTACTTC